These 22 T cell receptor beta chains came from one sample sequenced in a study of OX40 agonist ivuxolimab in advanced cancers. The assay was immunoSEQ multiplex PCR, and TCRdb's table has in-frame clones only and misses some. The sample records just over 15,000 clones, 50% to 75% being singletons. The sequencing here drew on CD4+ or CD8+ T cells sorted from blood, taken in a trial of the OX40 agonist ivuxolimab. These TCRs come from an adult with an advanced solid tumor such as melanoma, head and neck, liver or kidney cancer.

The rearrangement links TRBV11-3 to TRBJ2-1, with D uncertain. The CDR3 has 13 amino acids. Germline loops: CDR1 SGHNT, CDR2 YENEEA. Between the trimmed V and J ends, which lost 7 bases and 6 bases, there was a span of 13 bases. CDR3 DNA: TGTGCCAGCAAGAGTCTAGGTGGCAATGAGCAGTTCTTC. Encoded protein: CASKSLGGNEQFF.

This clone turned up a few times. This rearrangement joins TRBV29-1 to TRBJ2-3, with 10 positions matching TRBD2. This CDR3 region has 17 residues. V lost 1 base and J lost 0; bases outside the gene matches: 7. Germline assignment: CDR1 SQVTM and CDR2 ANQGSEA. The CDR3 region has the DNA TGCAGCGTTGAAGGCTTAGCGGGGGGCCTTAGCACAGATACGCAGTATTTT. It codes for CSVEGLAGGLSTDTQYF.

The CDR3 nucleotides are TGCGCCAGCAGCCTCCCGGGGGTAACCCAGTACTTC. Its translation is CASSLPGVTQYF. The rearrangement joins TRBV4-1 to TRBJ2-5; tentative D call: TRBD2 (6 bases). This CDR3 is built from 12 residues. V shed 4 bases and J shed 8 bases, with 11 bases lying between them. Germline V gene lookup returns CDR1 MGHRA and CDR2 YSYEKL.

This clone has only a few counts. V usage is TRBV6-5 and J usage is TRBJ1-2; D gene uncertain. The CDR3 is made up of 15 amino acids. Trimming removed 0 bases at V and 4 bases at J, with 12 bases between. CDR1 and CDR2 from the germline V gene are MNHEY and SVGAGI. In DNA form, the CDR3 reads TGTGCCAGCAGTTACTCGATAGGAGGCAGCTATGGCTACACCTTC. Translated, it gives CASSYSIGGSYGYTF.

This clone came up a few times. The V and J genes are TRBV10-2 and TRBJ2-2, with 10 bases fitting TRBD1. The CDR3 contains 17 residues. Germline CDR1 and CDR2: WSHSY and SAAADI. With 7 bases clipped from V and 0 bases from J, the junction kept 8 bases outside the gene matches. Here the CDR3 DNA reads TGCGCCAGCAAAAGACCGGGACAGGGGCCGAACACCGGGGAGCTGTTTTTT. Translation gives CASKRPGQGPNTGELFF.

V gene TRBV5-4 combines with J gene TRBJ2-3, with D perhaps being TRBD1 or TRBD2 (6 bases each). The CDR3 sequence is 16 residues long. Germline V gives CDR1 SGHNT, CDR2 YYREEE (reference sequence). V gave up 3 bases and J gave up 2 bases, with 16 bases separating them. CDR3 nucleotides: TGTGCCAGCAGCTGGGGGAGATGGGGGGCCACAGATACGCAGTATTTT. Translated, it gives CASSWGRWGATDTQYF.

The chain is built from TRBV7-9 and TRBJ2-2; D is uncertain. Germline V gene sequence: CDR1 SEHNR, CDR2 FQNEAQ (reference sequence). The germline V and J ends were trimmed by 1 base and 6 bases, with 6 bases remaining between them. CDR3 size: 13 residues. The CDR3 DNA follows: TGTGCCAGCAGCTTAGTATTTTCCGGGGAGCTGTTTTTT. Amino acid sequence: CASSLVFSGELFF. The whole variable domain, remainder taken from reference TRBV7-9 and TRBJ2-2, is DTGVSQNPRHKITKRGQNVTFRCDPISEHNRLYWYRQTLGQGPEFLTYFQNEAQLEKSRLLSDRFSAERPKGSFSTLEIQRTEQGDSAMYLCASSLVFSGELFFGEGSRLTVL.

The CDR3 DNA reads as TGTGCCAGCAGCCATTGGAAGACAAGGGGTAACGAGCAGTACTTC. It encodes CASSHWKTRGNEQYF. The chain joins TRBV7-8 to TRBJ2-7; D may be TRBD1 (5 bases). Germline loops: CDR1 SGHVS, CDR2 FQNEAQ. CDR3 length: 15 residues. V was shortened by 5 bases and J by 5 bases, with 19 bases between the two germline ends.

The rearrangement joins TRBV30 to TRBJ1-1; D call uncertain. V lost 3 bases and J lost 0, with 8 bases in between. CDR1 and CDR2 from the germline V gene are GTSNPN and SVGIG (reference sequence). The CDR3 runs 13 residues. CDR3 in DNA: TGTGCCTGGAGGGCGGTCCTGAACACTGAAGCTTTCTTT. As protein: CAWRAVLNTEAFF.

This chain links TRBV29-1 with TRBJ2-5, with 10 nucleotides matching TRBD1. Unmatched junction bases numbered 8, after V lost 6 bases and J lost 4 bases. This CDR3 contains 14 residues. Looked up from germline, CDR1 is SQVTM and CDR2 is ANQGSEA. In DNA, the CDR3 is TGCAGCGTCTCCGGGACAGGGGTAGGAGAGACCCAGTACTTC. This translates into CSVSGTGVGETQYF.

The V gene is TRBV2, the J gene TRBJ1-2; D remains ambiguous. The germline gives CDR1 SNHLY, CDR2 FYNNEI. Between the trimmed V and J ends, which lost 5 bases and 3 bases, there was a span of 19 bases. This CDR3 spans 16 amino acids. CDR3 loop: CASSYSTYDTDYGYTF. The CDR3 DNA follows: TGTGCCAGCAGTTACTCAACTTACGACACAGACTATGGCTACACCTTC.

This clone was seen just once. The rearrangement joins TRBV4-3 to TRBJ2-1, with TRBD2 matching over 14 bases. From germline, CDR1 is LGHNA and CDR2 YSLEER. The CDR3 spans 19 residues. Trimming took 1 base from V and 4 from J; bases not matched to a gene: 9. CDR3 sequence: CASSQAPPGTSGGYNEQFF. For the CDR3, the DNA is TGCGCCAGCAGCCAAGCCCCCCCCGGGACTAGCGGGGGTTACAATGAGCAGTTCTTC.

This clone was detected a few times. The rearrangement uses TRBV7-9 and TRBJ2-1; D unclear. Germline values: CDR1 SEHNR, CDR2 FQNEAQ (reference sequence). The CDR3 spans 11 residues. Trimming removed 2 bases from V and 9 bases from J, with 5 bases in between. CDR3 sequence reads: CASSLFSEQFF. In DNA, the CDR3 is TGTGCCAGCAGCTTATTTAGTGAGCAGTTCTTC.

Judged by abundance, this clone is medium-sized. V gene TRBV5-1 combines with J gene TRBJ2-6; possibly TRBD1 or TRBD2 for D (5 bases each). Per the germline V gene, CDR1 is SGHRS and CDR2 is YFSETQ. The CDR3 is 14 residues long. Trimming pared 7 bases from V and 4 bases from J, leaving 12 bases between. The CDR3 sequence is CASLEGIGANVLTF. The DNA of the CDR3 is TGCGCCAGCCTTGAGGGGATAGGGGCCAACGTCCTGACTTTC.

This clone is categorized as medium-sized (0.01 to 0.1%). The CDR3 nucleotides read TGTGCCATCGACAGGGGGGTCCCCTATGGCTACACCTTC. Translating gives CAIDRGVPYGYTF. The chain uses TRBV5-4 and TRBJ1-2, with 9 bases matching TRBD1. The CDR3 consists of 13 residues. The V and J ends lost 9 bases and 4 bases, in that order; junction bases with no gene match: 7. CDR1 is SGHNT, CDR2 YYREEE, per germline (reference sequence).

The chain has TRBV2 and TRBJ2-1, with D hard to call. Germline V gene sequence: CDR1 SNHLY, CDR2 FYNNEI. Trimming took 1 base from V and 4 from J, leaving 14 bases between them. The CDR3 loop spans 16 amino acids. As DNA, the CDR3 is TGTGCCAGCAGTGAAGGTGGTACGGCAAAGTACAATGAGCAGTTCTTC. Protein sequence: CASSEGGTAKYNEQFF.

The chain joins TRBV27 to TRBJ1-6, with TRBD1 identical over 7 bases. CDR1 and CDR2 (germline): MNHEY, SMNVEV (reference sequence). CDR3 length equals 13 residues. With V trimmed by 4 bases and J by 8 bases, 2 bases remained unmatched. The CDR3 DNA sequence: TGTGCCAGCAGTTGGGACAGATATTCACCCCTCCACTTT. It specifies CASSWDRYSPLHF.

The chain combines TRBV6-6 with TRBJ2-7; tentatively, D is TRBD2 (6 bases). In germline, CDR1 is MNHNY, CDR2 SVGAGI (reference sequence). Trimming left V 5 bases short and J 5 bases short, with 13 bases between. The CDR3 spans 13 residues. The CDR3 coding sequence is TGTGCCAGCAGTCGACTAGGCGGTAACGAGCAGTACTTC. This encodes CASSRLGGNEQYF.

The chain employs TRBV27 and TRBJ2-7, with 7 bases lining up with TRBD2. Germline V gives CDR1 MNHEY, CDR2 SMNVEV (reference sequence). The CDR3 loop spans 15 amino acids. The V and J ends lost 6 bases and 3 bases, in that order; junction bases with no gene match: 11. Here the CDR3 reads CASSPQPSGFYEQYF. For the CDR3, the DNA is TGTGCCAGCAGCCCGCAGCCTAGCGGTTTCTACGAGCAGTACTTC.

J is TRBJ1-3 and V is TRBV5-4, with 12 bases identical to TRBD1. CDR3 length: 15 amino acids. V lost 4 bases and J lost 4; bases outside the gene matches: 3. Germline CDR1 SGHNT, CDR2 YYREEE (reference sequence). The CDR3 DNA is TGTGCCAGCAGCGCTGGGACAGGGGGCGGAAACACCATATATTTT. Encoded protein: CASSAGTGGGNTIYF.

The V and J genes are TRBV2 and TRBJ2-7; D is perhaps TRBD2 (5 bases). The germline V and J ends were trimmed by 6 bases and 3 bases, with 12 bases remaining between them. CDR1 is SNHLY, CDR2 FYNNEI, per germline. This CDR3 spans 13 amino acids. The CDR3 coding sequence is TGTGCCAGCAGGCCGAGCGGAAACTACGAGCAGTACTTC. Translating gives CASRPSGNYEQYF. Looking up the rest from reference TRBV2 and TRBJ2-7 gives the full variable domain: EPEVTQTPSHQVTQMGQEVILRCVPISNHLYFYWYRQILGQKVEFLVSFYNNEISEKSEIFDDQFSVERPDGSNFTLKIRSTKLEDSAMYFCASRPSGNYEQYFGPGTRLTVT.

The chain uses TRBV23-1 and TRBJ1-2, with D possibly TRBD1 on 6 matching bases. TRBV23-1 is classed as an ORF, of uncertain function. The CDR3 has 14 amino acids. V dropped 5 bases and J dropped 8 bases, with 18 bases sitting between them. This CDR3 is CASSGNPLQGGYTF. CDR3 DNA: TGCGCCAGCAGTGGAAACCCCTTACAGGGCGGCTACACCTTC.